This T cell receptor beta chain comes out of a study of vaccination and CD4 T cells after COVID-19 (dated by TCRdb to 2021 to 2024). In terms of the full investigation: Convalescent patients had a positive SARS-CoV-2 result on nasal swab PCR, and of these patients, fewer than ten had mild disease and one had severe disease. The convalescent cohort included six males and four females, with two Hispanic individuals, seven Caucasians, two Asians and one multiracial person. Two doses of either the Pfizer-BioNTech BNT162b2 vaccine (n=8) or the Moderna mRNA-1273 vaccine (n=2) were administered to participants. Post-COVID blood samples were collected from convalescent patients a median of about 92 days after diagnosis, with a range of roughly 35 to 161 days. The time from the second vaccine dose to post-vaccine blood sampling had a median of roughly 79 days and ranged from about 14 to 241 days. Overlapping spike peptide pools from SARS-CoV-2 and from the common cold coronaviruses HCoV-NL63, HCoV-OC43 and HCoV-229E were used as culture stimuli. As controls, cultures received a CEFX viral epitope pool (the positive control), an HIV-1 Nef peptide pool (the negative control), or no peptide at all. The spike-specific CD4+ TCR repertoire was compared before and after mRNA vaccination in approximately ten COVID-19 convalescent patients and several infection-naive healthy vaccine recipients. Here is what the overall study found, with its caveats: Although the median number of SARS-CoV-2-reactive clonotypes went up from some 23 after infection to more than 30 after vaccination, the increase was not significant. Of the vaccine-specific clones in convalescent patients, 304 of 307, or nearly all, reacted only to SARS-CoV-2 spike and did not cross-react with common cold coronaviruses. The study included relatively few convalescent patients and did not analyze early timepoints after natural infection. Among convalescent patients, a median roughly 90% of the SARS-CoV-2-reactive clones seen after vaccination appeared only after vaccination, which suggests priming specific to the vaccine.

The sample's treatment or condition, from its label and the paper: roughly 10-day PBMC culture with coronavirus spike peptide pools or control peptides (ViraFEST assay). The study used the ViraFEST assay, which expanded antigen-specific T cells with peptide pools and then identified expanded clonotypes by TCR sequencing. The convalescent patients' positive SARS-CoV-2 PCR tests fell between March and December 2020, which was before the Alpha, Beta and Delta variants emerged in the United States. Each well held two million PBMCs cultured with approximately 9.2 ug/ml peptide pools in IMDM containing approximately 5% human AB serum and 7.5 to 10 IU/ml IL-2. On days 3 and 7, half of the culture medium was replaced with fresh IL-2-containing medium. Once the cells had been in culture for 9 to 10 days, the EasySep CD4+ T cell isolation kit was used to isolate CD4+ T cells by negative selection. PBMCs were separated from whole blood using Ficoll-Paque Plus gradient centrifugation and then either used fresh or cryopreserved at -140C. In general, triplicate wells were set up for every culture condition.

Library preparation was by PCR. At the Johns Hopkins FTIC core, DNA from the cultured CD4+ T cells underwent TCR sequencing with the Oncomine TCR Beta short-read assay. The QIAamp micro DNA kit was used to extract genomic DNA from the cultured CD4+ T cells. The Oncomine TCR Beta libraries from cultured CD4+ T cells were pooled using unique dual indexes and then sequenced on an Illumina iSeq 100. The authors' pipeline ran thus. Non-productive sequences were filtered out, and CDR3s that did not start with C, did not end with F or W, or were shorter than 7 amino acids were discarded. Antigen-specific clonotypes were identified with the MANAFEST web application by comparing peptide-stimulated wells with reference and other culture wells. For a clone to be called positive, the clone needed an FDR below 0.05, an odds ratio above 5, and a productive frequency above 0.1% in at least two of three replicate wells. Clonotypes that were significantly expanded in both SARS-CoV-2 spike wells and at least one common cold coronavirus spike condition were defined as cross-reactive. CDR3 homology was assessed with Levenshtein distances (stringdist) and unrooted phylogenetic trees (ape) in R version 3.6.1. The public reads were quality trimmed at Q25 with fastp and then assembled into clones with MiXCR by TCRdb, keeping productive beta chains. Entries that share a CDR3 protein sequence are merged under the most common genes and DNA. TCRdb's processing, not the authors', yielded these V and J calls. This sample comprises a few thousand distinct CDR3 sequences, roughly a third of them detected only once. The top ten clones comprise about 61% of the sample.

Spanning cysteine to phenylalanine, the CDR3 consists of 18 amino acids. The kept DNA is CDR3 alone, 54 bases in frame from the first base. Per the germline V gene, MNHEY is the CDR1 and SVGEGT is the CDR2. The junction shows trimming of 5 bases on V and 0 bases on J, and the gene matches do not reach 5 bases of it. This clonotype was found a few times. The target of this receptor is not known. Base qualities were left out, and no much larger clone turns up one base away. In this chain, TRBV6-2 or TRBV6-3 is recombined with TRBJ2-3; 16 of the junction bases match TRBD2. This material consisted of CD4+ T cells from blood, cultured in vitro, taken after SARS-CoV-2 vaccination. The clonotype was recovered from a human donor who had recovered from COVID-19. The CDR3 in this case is CASSVPGLAGGSTDTQYF. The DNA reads TGTGCCAGCAGTGTTCCGGGACTAGCGGGGGGGAGCACAGATACGCAGTATTTT.